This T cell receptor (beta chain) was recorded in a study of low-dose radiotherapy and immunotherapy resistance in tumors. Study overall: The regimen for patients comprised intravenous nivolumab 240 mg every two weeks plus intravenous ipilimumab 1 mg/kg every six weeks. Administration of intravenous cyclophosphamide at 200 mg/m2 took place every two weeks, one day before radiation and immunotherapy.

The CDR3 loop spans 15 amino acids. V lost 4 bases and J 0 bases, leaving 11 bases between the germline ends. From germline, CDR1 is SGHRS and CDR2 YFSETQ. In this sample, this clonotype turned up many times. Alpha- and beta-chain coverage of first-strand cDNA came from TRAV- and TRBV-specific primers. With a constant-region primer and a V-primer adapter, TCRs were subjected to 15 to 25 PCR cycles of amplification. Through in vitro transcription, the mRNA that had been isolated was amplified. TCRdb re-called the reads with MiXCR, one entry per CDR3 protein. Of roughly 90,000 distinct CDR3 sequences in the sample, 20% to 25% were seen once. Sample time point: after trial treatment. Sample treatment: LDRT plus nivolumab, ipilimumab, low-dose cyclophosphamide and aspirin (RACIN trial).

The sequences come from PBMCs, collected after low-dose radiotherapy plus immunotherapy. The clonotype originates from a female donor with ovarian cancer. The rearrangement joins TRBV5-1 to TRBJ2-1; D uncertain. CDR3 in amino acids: CASSTDVLSYNEQFF. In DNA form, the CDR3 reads TGCGCCAGCAGCACGGACGTCCTCTCCTACAATGAGCAGTTCTTC.